This TCR beta chain was obtained from a study of cytomegalovirus exposure and HLA in healthy donors. Study details: Approximately 77 million unique TCRs from HLA-typed donors were held in an early release of data.

With respect to this clone: Its antigen is not known.

PCR employed 60 Vbeta and 13 Jbeta primers. Sequencing used immunoSEQ multiplex PCR; TCRdb keeps in-frame clones, though not all of them. This sample's table reports some 150,000 clones. V was trimmed by 6 bases and J by 6 bases, leaving 14 bases between them. Germline V gene lookup returns CDR1 LGHNA and CDR2 YSLEER. This CDR3 region has 13 residues. The study's findings and limits: Most of the TCR beta V segments (in an earlier analysis) were productive either about 87% or about 30% of the time. Later analysis placed DRB1 highest and HLA-C lowest in TCR association rates, which differed by HLA locus.

J is TRBJ1-2 and V is TRBV4-3; maybe TRBD1 (5 bases). This TCR derives from a man aged 35-49 years in good health and CMV-seronegative. The specimen was PBMCs. CDR3 region: CASSLSGAHGYTF. The CDR3 region has the DNA TGCGCCAGCAGTCTAAGCGGGGCCCATGGCTACACCTTC.